The rows below give T cell receptor beta chains drawn from one sample of a study of blood T cell repertoires in COVID-19. Using immunoSEQ multiplex PCR, the repertoire was profiled, and TCRdb retains in-frame clones only, with some absent. This table has about 49,000 clones, around 81% appearing once. Sequences were obtained from peripheral blood. Source of these receptors: a woman older than 75 with COVID-19, enrolled during active disease. Both conserved end residues are part of each CDR3. D genes are given only for firm matches. Clone sizes are given selectively: once, few, many, or a class where the clone is expanded.

abundance: .
d_gene: .
j_gene: TRBJ2-2
v_gene: TRBV30
CDR3aa: CAWILKDRYTGELFF
CDR3nt: TGTGCCTGGATTTTAAAGGACAGATACACCGGGGAGCTGTTTTTT

abundance: medium-sized
d_gene: TRBD1
j_gene: TRBJ1-4
v_gene: TRBV4-1
CDR3aa: CASSQYRDRGEKLFF
CDR3nt: TGCGCCAGCAGCCAGTACCGGGACAGGGGAGAAAAACTGTTTTTT

abundance: .
d_gene: .
j_gene: TRBJ2-6
v_gene: TRBV25-1
CDR3aa: CASSTRVSGANVLTF
CDR3nt: TGTGCCAGCAGCACCAGGGTCTCTGGGGCCAACGTCCTGACTTTC

abundance: .
d_gene: .
j_gene: TRBJ1-2
v_gene: TRBV5-1
CDR3aa: CASSLSGREYGYTF
CDR3nt: TGCGCCAGCAGCCTCTCCGGGAGGGAGTATGGCTACACCTTC

abundance: .
d_gene: TRBD2
j_gene: TRBJ2-4
v_gene: TRBV3-1/TRBV3-2
CDR3aa: CASSTGREGRAKNIQYF
CDR3nt: TGTGCCAGCAGCACCGGGCGGGAGGGGCGGGCCAAAAACATTCAGTACTTC

abundance: .
d_gene: TRBD2
j_gene: TRBJ2-3
v_gene: TRBV4-1
CDR3aa: CASSQDPQVAGVRDTQYF
CDR3nt: TGCGCCAGCAGCCAAGATCCCCAGGTAGCGGGAGTAAGGGATACGCAGTATTTT

abundance: .
d_gene: .
j_gene: TRBJ1-3
v_gene: TRBV7-9
CDR3aa: CASSLPTGGNTIYF
CDR3nt: TGTGCCAGCAGCTTGCCTACTGGTGGAAACACCATATATTTT

abundance: .
d_gene: .
j_gene: TRBJ2-4
v_gene: TRBV21-1
CDR3aa: CASSKFSSPKNIQYF
CDR3nt: TGTGCCAGCAGCAAATTTTCTAGCCCCAAAAACATTCAGTACTTC

abundance: once
d_gene: TRBD2
j_gene: TRBJ2-3
v_gene: TRBV7-6
CDR3aa: CASSRLAGGGRSGVTDTQYF
CDR3nt: TGTGCCAGCAGCCGCTTAGCGGGAGGAGGAAGATCCGGGGTTACAGATACGCAGTATTTT

abundance: .
d_gene: TRBD2
j_gene: TRBJ2-5
v_gene: TRBV5-6
CDR3aa: CASSGSGLAGKETQYF
CDR3nt: TGTGCCAGCAGTGGTTCCGGACTAGCGGGGAAAGAGACCCAGTACTTC

abundance: .
d_gene: TRBD1
j_gene: TRBJ1-2
v_gene: TRBV7-9
CDR3aa: CASSLGQGVGYGYTF
CDR3nt: TGTGCCAGCAGCCTCGGACAGGGGGTAGGGTATGGCTACACCTTC

abundance: .
d_gene: .
j_gene: TRBJ2-5
v_gene: TRBV19
CDR3aa: CASSNPAGMYETQYF
CDR3nt: TGTGCCAGTAGTAATCCTGCCGGGATGTACGAGACCCAGTACTTC

abundance: .
d_gene: .
j_gene: TRBJ2-2
v_gene: TRBV12-3/TRBV12-4
CDR3aa: CASSPQNTGELFF
CDR3nt: TGTGCCAGCAGTCCCCAGAACACCGGGGAGCTGTTTTTT

abundance: once
d_gene: TRBD1
j_gene: TRBJ2-1
v_gene: TRBV5-1
CDR3aa: CASSNTGTGLYNEQFF
CDR3nt: TGCGCCAGCAGCAATACCGGGACAGGTCTCTACAATGAGCAGTTCTTC

abundance: few
d_gene: .
j_gene: TRBJ1-5
v_gene: TRBV27
CDR3aa: CASSSYSIGQPQHF
CDR3nt: TGTGCCAGCAGTTCGTACAGCATCGGTCAGCCCCAGCATTTT